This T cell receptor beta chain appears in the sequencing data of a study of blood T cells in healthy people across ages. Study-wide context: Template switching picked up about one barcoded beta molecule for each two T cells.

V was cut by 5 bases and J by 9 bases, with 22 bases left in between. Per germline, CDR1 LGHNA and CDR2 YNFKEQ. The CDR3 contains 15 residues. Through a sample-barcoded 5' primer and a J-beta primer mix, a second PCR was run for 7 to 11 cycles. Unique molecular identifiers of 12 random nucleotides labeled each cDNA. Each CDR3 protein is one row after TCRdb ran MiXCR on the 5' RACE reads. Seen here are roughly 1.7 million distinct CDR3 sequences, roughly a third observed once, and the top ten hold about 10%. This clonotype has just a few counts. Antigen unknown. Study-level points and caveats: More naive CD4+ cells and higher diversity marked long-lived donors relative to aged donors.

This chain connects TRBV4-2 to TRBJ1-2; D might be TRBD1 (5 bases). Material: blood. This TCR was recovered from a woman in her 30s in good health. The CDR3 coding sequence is TGTGCCAGCAGCTCGAACGACCGGGGCTACAAGAGCTACACCTTC. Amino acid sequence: CASSSNDRGYKSYTF.